Sequencing of this T cell receptor (beta chain) was carried out in a study of CD8 T cells in ankylosing spondylitis. General study findings and limits: From matched ankylosing spondylitis synovial fluid, disease-linked clones were reportedly recovered at significantly enriched levels. Researchers report that disease-linked clones proved CD8+ and relatively rare in peripheral blood. A number of the motif variants had already been described in reactive arthritis synovial fluid and blood.

Each TCR beta library was made by quantitative 5'-RACE that incorporated molecular barcodes. One entry per CDR3 protein results from TCRdb running MiXCR on the 5' RACE reads. The data show 250,000 to 300,000 distinct CDR3 sequences, approximately 20% seen once. This clonotype has just a few counts. Its matching antigen is unknown. The TCR originated in a male donor with ankylosing spondylitis or in good health (not recorded which). The sequenced sample consisted of blood, either unsorted or a sorted T cell fraction (not recorded which).

The CDR3 loop reads CATSTDRGPNYGYTF. The DNA for the CDR3 is TGTGCCACCAGTACGGACAGGGGGCCGAACTATGGCTACACCTTC. The V gene is TRBV15, the J gene TRBJ1-2, with TRBD1 matching over 11 bases. The CDR3 totals 15 residues. Germline assignment: CDR1 LNHNV and CDR2 YYDKDF (reference sequence). The V segment lost 6 bases and the J segment 2 bases; nucleotides outside the gene matches: 5. Together with reference TRBV15 and TRBJ1-2, the CDR3 gives the full variable domain: DAMVIQNPRYQVTQFGKPVTLSCSQTLNHNVMYWYQQKSSQAPKLLFHYYDKDFNNEADTPDNFQSRRPNTSFCFLDIRSPGLGDTAMYLCATSTDRGPNYGYTFGSGTRLTVV.